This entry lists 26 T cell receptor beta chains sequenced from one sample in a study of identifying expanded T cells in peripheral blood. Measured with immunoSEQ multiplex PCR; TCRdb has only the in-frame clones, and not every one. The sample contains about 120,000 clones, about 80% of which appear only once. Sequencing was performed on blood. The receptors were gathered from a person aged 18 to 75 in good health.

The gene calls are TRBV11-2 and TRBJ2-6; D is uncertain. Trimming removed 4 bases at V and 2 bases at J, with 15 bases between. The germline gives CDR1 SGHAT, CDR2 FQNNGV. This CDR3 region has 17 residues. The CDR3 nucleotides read TGTGCCAGCAGCTCCCTCTCCCGAAGTCCTGGGGCCAACGTCCTGACTTTC. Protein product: CASSSLSRSPGANVLTF. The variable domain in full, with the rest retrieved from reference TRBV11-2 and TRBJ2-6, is EAGVAQSPRYKIIEKRQSVAFWCNPISGHATLYWYQQILGQGPKLLIQFQNNGVVDDSQLPKDRFSAERLKGVDSTLKIQPAKLEDSAVYLCASSSLSRSPGANVLTFGAGSRLTVL.

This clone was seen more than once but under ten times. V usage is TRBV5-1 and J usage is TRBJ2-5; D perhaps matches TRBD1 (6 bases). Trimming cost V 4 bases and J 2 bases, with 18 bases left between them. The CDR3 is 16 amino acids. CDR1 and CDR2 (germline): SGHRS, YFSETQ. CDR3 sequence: CASSANRATKQETQYF. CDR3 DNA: TGCGCCAGCAGCGCAAACAGGGCGACCAAGCAAGAGACCCAGTACTTC.

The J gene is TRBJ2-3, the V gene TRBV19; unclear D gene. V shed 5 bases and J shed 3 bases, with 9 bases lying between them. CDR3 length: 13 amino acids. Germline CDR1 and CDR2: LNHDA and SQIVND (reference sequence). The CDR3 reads CASSDLGTDTQYF. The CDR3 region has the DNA TGTGCCAGTAGTGACCTGGGAACAGATACGCAGTATTTT. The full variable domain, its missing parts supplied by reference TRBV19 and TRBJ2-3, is DGGITQSPKYLFRKEGQNVTLSCEQNLNHDAMYWYRQDPGQGLRLIYYSQIVNDFQKGDIAEGYSVSREKKESFPLTVTSAQKNPTAFYLCASSDLGTDTQYFGPGTRLTVL.

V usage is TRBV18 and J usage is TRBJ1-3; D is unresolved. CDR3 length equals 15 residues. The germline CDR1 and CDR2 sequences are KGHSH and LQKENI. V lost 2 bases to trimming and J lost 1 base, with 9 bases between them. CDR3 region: CASSPDGVSGNTIYF. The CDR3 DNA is TGTGCCAGCTCACCAGACGGGGTTTCTGGAAACACCATATATTTT.

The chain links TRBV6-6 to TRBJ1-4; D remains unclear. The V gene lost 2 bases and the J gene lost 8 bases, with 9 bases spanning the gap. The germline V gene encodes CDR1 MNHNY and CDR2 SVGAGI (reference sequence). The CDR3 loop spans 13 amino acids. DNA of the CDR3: TGTGCCAGCAGTTACAATATGGGGGAAAAACTGTTTTTT. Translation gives CASSYNMGEKLFF.

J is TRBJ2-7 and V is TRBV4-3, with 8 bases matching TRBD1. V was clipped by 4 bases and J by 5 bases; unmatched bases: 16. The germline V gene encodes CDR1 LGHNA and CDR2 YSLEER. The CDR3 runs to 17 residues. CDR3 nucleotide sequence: TGCGCCAGCAGCCGGACTCTGGCCGGGCAGGGGGCCAACGAGCAGTACTTC. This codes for CASSRTLAGQGANEQYF.

The CDR3 DNA reads TGTGCCATCAGTGAGTCAACGGGAATCCAGCCCCAGCATTTT. Residues: CAISESTGIQPQHF. The chain couples TRBV10-3 to TRBJ1-5; unclear D gene. This CDR3 comprises 14 residues. Germline-derived CDR1 and CDR2 are ENHRY and SYGVKD. Between the trimmed V and J ends, which lost 0 bases and 7 bases, there was a span of 10 bases.

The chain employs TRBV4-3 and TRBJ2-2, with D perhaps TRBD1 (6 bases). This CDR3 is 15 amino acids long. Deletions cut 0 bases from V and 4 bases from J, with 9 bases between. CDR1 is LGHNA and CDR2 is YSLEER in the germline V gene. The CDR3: CASSQEGQFTGELFF. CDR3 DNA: TGCGCCAGCAGCCAAGAAGGACAGTTCACCGGGGAGCTGTTTTTT.

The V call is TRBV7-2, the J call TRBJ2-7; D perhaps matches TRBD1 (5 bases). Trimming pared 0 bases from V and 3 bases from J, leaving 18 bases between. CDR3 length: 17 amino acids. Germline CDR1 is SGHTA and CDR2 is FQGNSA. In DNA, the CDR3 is TGTGCCAGCAGCTTAGCGGTTTGGGGCAGCGTAGACTACGAGCAGTACTTC. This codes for CASSLAVWGSVDYEQYF.

The CDR3 is CASSPSPWVAFSGANVLTF. The DNA of the CDR3 is TGCGCCAGCAGCCCAAGCCCCTGGGTGGCATTCTCTGGGGCCAACGTCCTGACTTTC. The rearrangement uses TRBV4-3 and TRBJ2-6; D is undetermined. Trimming took 4 bases from V and 0 from J, leaving 19 bases between them. CDR1 is LGHNA, CDR2 YSLEER, per germline. The CDR3 is 19 residues long.

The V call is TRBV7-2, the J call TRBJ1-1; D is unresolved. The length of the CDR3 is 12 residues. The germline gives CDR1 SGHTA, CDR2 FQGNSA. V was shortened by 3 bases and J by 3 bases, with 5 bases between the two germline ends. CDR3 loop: CASSLTYTEAFF. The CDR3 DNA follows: TGTGCCAGCAGCTTGACGTACACTGAAGCTTTCTTT.

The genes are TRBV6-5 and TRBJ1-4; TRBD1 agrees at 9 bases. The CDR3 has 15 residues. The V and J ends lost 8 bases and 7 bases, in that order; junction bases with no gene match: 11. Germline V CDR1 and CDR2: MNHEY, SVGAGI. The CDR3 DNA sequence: TGTGCCAGCTCCTACCGAGGGACAGGGCGTGAAAAACTGTTTTTT. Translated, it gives CASSYRGTGREKLFF.

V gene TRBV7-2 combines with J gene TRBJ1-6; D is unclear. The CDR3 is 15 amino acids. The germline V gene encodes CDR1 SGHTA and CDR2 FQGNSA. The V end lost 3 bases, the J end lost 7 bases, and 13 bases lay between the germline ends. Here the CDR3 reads CASSLSAGMNSPLHF. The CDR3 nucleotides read TGTGCCAGCAGCTTGTCGGCGGGGATGAATTCACCCCTCCACTTT. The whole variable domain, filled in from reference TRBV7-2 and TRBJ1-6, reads GAGVSQSPSNKVTEKGKDVELRCDPISGHTALYWYRQSLGQGLEFLIYFQGNSAPDKSGLPSDRFSAERTGGSVSTLTIQRTQQEDSAVYLCASSLSAGMNSPLHFGNGTRLTVT.

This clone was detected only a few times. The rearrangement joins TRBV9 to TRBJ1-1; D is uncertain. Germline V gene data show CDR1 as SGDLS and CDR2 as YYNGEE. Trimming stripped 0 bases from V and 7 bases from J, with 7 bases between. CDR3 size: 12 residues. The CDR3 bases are TGTGCCAGCAGCGTAGAGGCTGGTGAAGCTTTCTTT. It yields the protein CASSVEAGEAFF.

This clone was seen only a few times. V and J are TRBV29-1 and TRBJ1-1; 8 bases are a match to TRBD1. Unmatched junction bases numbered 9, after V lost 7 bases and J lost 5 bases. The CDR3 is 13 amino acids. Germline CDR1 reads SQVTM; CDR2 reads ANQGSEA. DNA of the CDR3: TGCAGCGCCTTGGCAGGGGGCTGGACTGAAGCTTTCTTT. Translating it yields CSALAGGWTEAFF.

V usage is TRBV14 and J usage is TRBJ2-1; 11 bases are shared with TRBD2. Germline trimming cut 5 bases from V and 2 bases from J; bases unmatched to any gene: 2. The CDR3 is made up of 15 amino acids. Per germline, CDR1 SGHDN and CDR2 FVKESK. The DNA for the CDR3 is TGTGCCAGCAGCTTACTAGCGGGGGCCTACAATGAGCAGTTCTTC. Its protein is CASSLLAGAYNEQFF.

The CDR3 is CASSLAPGQLNTGELFF. Here the CDR3 DNA reads TGTGCCAGCAGCTTAGCCCCGGGACAGCTGAACACCGGGGAGCTGTTTTTT. The rearrangement joins TRBV7-2 to TRBJ2-2; 7 bases align to TRBD1. CDR3 length: 17 residues. Germline V gene data show CDR1 as SGHTA and CDR2 as FQGNSA. J gave up 1 base and V 0 bases, and 5 bases lay outside the gene matches.

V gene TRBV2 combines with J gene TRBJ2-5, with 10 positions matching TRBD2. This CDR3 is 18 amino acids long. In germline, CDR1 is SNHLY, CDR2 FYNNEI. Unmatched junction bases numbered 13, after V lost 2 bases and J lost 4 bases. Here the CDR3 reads CASSESFSSGGIAETQYF. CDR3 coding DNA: TGTGCCAGCAGTGAAAGTTTCAGTAGCGGGGGGATAGCAGAGACCCAGTACTTC.

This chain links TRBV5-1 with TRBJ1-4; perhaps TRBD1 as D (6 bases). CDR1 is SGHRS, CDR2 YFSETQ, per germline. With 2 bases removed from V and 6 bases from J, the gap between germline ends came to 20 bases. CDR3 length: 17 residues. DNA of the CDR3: TGCGCCAGCAGCTTCCGCGCGGGGGCTAAAATGGATGAAAAACTGTTTTTT. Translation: CASSFRAGAKMDEKLFF.

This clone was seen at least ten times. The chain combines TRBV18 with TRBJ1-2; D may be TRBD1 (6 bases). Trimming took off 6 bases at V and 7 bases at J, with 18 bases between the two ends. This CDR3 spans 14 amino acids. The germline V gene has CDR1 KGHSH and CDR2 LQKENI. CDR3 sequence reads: CASSPYKQGAGYTF. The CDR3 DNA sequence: TGTGCCAGCTCGCCATATAAACAGGGAGCTGGCTACACCTTC.

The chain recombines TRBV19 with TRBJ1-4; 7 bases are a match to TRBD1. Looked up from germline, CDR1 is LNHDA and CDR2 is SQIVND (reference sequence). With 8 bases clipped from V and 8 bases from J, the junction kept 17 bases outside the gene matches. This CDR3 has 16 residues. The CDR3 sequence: CASRKGGAGEGEKLFF. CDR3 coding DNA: TGTGCCAGTCGGAAAGGGGGCGCGGGAGAAGGAGAAAAACTGTTTTTT.

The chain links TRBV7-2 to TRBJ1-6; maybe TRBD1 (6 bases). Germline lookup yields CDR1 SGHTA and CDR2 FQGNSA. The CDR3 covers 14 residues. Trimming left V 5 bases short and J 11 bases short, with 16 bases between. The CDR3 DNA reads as TGTGCCAGCAGCATGGACAGATCCGTACCACCCCTCCACTTT. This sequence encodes CASSMDRSVPPLHF.

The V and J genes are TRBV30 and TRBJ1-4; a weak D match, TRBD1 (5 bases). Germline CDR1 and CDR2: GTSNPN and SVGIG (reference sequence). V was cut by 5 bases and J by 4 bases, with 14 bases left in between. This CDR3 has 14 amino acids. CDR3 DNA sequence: TGTGCCTGGGCCCGGGGGGATCATAATGAAAAACTGTTTTTT. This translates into CAWARGDHNEKLFF.

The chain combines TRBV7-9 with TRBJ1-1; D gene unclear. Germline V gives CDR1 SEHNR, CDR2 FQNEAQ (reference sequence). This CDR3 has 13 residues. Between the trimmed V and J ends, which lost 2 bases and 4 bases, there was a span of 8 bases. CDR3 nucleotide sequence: TGTGCCAGCAGCTTAAAGGGTATCACTGAAGCTTTCTTT. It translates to CASSLKGITEAFF.

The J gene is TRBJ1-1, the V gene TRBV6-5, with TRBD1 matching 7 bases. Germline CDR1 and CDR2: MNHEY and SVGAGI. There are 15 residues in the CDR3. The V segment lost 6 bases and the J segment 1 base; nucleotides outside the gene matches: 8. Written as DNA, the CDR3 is TGTGCCAGCAGACGCCGGACAGGTCGGAACACTGAAGCTTTCTTT. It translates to CASRRRTGRNTEAFF.

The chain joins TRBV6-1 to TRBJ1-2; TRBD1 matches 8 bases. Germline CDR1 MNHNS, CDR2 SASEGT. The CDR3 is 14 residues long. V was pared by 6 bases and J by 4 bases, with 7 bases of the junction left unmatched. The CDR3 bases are TGTGCCAGCAGAGGGGACAGGCAACTCTATGGCTACACCTTC. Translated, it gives CASRGDRQLYGYTF.